This entry concerns a single T cell receptor (beta chain). Its specificity is unknown. This sample was taken from a study of T-cell memory formation after mild COVID-19. Study-wide results and limits: Balance between CD4 and CD8 was seen in clones contracting day 15 to 85, and a CD4+ lean was seen in later expanders.

A single record per CDR3 protein comes from TCRdb applying MiXCR to the 5' RACE reads. The sample lists fewer than 700,000 distinct CDR3 sequences; more than 15% were seen once. The V gene's germline CDR1 is KGHDR and CDR2 SFDVKD. This CDR3 spans 10 amino acids. The rearrangement uses TRBV24-1 and TRBJ2-6; D remains ambiguous. This TCR derives from an adult woman who had mild COVID-19 (a few samples of this study predate the infection). Cell type and time point are not known. Source material: PBMCs or a T cell subset sorted from them (not recorded which). The DNA for the CDR3 is TGTGCAGCCGGGGCCAACGTCCTGACTTTC. Its translation is CAAGANVLTF.